The 30 T cell receptor beta chains listed next were all sequenced from one sample in a study of shared clonotypes between healthy human individuals. Assay used: immunoSEQ multiplex PCR; TCRdb lists only in-frame clones, some missing. The sample yields 500,000 to 700,000 clones, 90% to 95% seen once. The naive CD8 subset, CD45RO-negative cells positively selected for CCR7, excluded terminally differentiated effector memory CD45RA+ cells. The source material was naive CD8+ T cells sorted from blood. Source of these receptors: a woman aged 30 to 39 in good health.

The chain uses TRBV9 and TRBJ2-3, with TRBD1 matching 7 bases. V dropped 3 bases and J dropped 2; count of bases not matched to a gene: 6. The germline CDR1 and CDR2 sequences are SGDLS and YYNGEE. This CDR3 contains 15 residues. The CDR3 nucleotides read TGTGCCAGCAGCGGGCAGGGGGATTACACAGATACGCAGTATTTT. Its protein product is CASSGQGDYTDTQYF. The full variable domain, completed using reference TRBV9 and TRBJ2-3, is DSGVTQTPKHLITATGQRVTLRCSPRSGDLSVYWYQQSLDQGLQFLIQYYNGEERAKGNILERFSAQQFPDLHSELNLSSLELGDSALYFCASSGQGDYTDTQYFGPGTRLTVL.

A single count supports this clone. The CDR3 DNA reads TGCGCCAGCAGCTTGGGGCGGACTAGCTACGAGCAGTACTTC. This encodes CASSLGRTSYEQYF. This rearrangement joins TRBV5-1 to TRBJ2-7, with 7 bases identical to TRBD2. After removal of 0 bases from V and 3 bases from J, the junction contained 3 bases not matched to a gene. Looked up from germline, CDR1 is SGHRS and CDR2 is YFSETQ. CDR3 length equals 14 residues.

The chain joins TRBV5-4 to TRBJ1-2, with 8 bases aligning to TRBD1. The V gene end was trimmed by 0 bases and the J gene end by 12 bases; junction bases not matched to a gene: 4. The CDR3 is made up of 12 amino acids. CDR1 and CDR2 (germline): SGHNT, YYREEE (reference sequence). Here the CDR3 DNA reads TGTGCCAGCAGCTTGGGGACAGGGTATCACACCTTC. Amino acids: CASSLGTGYHTF. Complete variable domain (other parts from reference TRBV5-4 and TRBJ1-2): ETGVTQSPTHLIKTRGQQVTLRCSSQSGHNTVSWYQQALGQGPQFIFQYYREEENGRGNFPPRFSGLQFPNYSSELNVNALELDDSALYLCASSLGTGYHTFGSGTRLTVV.

V usage is TRBV11-2 and J usage is TRBJ2-7; 10 positions agree with TRBD1. V lost 1 base to trimming and J lost 3 bases; unmatched junction nucleotides: 6. CDR1 and CDR2 (germline): SGHAT, FQNNGV. The CDR3 length is 16 residues. The CDR3 loop is CASSLVPGQGFYEQYF. Written as DNA, the CDR3 is TGTGCCAGCAGCTTAGTTCCGGGACAGGGGTTCTACGAGCAGTACTTC. The full variable domain, its missing parts supplied by reference TRBV11-2 and TRBJ2-7, is EAGVAQSPRYKIIEKRQSVAFWCNPISGHATLYWYQQILGQGPKLLIQFQNNGVVDDSQLPKDRFSAERLKGVDSTLKIQPAKLEDSAVYLCASSLVPGQGFYEQYFGPGTRLTVT.

V is TRBV27 and J is TRBJ2-5; 16 bases are a match to TRBD2. CDR3 size: 16 residues. Germline V gives CDR1 MNHEY, CDR2 SMNVEV (reference sequence). J gave up 4 bases and V 4 bases, and 3 bases lay outside the gene matches. The chain's CDR3 is CASSSGLAGGIETQYF. CDR3 coding DNA: TGTGCCAGCAGTTCGGGACTAGCGGGAGGGATAGAGACCCAGTACTTC.

The chain employs TRBV5-8 and TRBJ2-6; 8 bases fit TRBD1. The CDR3 consists of 20 residues. J gave up 2 bases and V 4 bases, and 17 bases lay outside the gene matches. The germline CDR1 and CDR2 sequences are SGHTS and YDEGEE. The DNA of the CDR3 is TGTGCCAGCAGCCGAGGGGATGTTTGGACAGGGCCAACTGGGGCCAACGTCCTGACTTTC. It encodes CASSRGDVWTGPTGANVLTF.

This sequence joins TRBV11-3 and TRBJ2-7; no definite D call. Germline V CDR1 and CDR2: SGHNT, YENEEA. The CDR3 is 13 amino acids. V lost 0 bases, J lost 6 bases, and 9 bases lay in between. The CDR3 protein is CASSLDGVSEQYF. CDR3 coding DNA: TGTGCCAGCAGCTTAGATGGGGTTTCCGAGCAGTACTTC.

This chain joins TRBV27 and TRBJ2-3; 8 bases agree with TRBD1. J lost 1 base, V lost 8 bases, and 5 bases had no gene match. The CDR3 runs 14 residues. Germline V CDR1 and CDR2: MNHEY, SMNVEV (reference sequence). The CDR3 is CASCLTGGTDTQYF. The CDR3 nucleotides read TGTGCCAGCTGCCTGACAGGGGGCACAGATACGCAGTATTTT.

This chain joins TRBV28 and TRBJ1-5; D might be TRBD1 (6 bases). V dropped 6 bases and J dropped 0 bases, with 12 bases sitting between them. This CDR3 region has 15 residues. Germline-derived CDR1 and CDR2 are MDHEN and SYDVKM. CDR3 bases: TGTGCCAGCAGCACCGGGACAATTAGCAATCAGCCCCAGCATTTT. Its protein product is CASSTGTISNQPQHF.

The J gene is TRBJ2-6, the V gene TRBV9; weak D call: TRBD1 (5 bases). V lost 3 bases, J lost 0 bases, and 13 bases lay in between. Germline CDR1 SGDLS, CDR2 YYNGEE. The CDR3 runs 17 residues. As DNA, the CDR3 is TGTGCCAGCAGCGCATCCTTACAGGTCTCTGGGGCCAACGTCCTGACTTTC. It is translated as CASSASLQVSGANVLTF.

The chain carries TRBV6-5 and TRBJ2-1; D might be TRBD2 (5 bases). With 7 bases removed from V and 3 bases from J, the gap between germline ends came to 16 bases. The CDR3 totals 15 residues. The germline gives CDR1 MNHEY, CDR2 SVGAGI. The CDR3 protein is CASKLARTFYNEQFF. The CDR3 DNA sequence: TGTGCCAGCAAATTAGCGAGGACCTTCTACAATGAGCAGTTCTTC.

V and J are TRBV4-1 and TRBJ1-1; no definite D call. Trimming cost V 2 bases and J 7 bases, with 14 bases left between them. Germline assignment: CDR1 MGHRA and CDR2 YSYEKL. CDR3 length: 14 amino acids. CDR3 nucleotide sequence: TGCGCCAGCAGCCAAAGAACAGCTACTTATGAAGCTTTCTTT. It translates to CASSQRTATYEAFF.

This chain uses TRBV4-1 with TRBJ1-5; a weak D match, TRBD1 (6 bases). CDR1 is MGHRA and CDR2 is YSYEKL in the germline V gene. The CDR3 is made up of 13 amino acids. The ends were cut back, 5 bases at V and 3 bases at J, with 8 bases in the middle. The chain's CDR3 is CASSYRVNQPQHF. CDR3 nucleotide sequence: TGCGCCAGCAGCTACAGGGTCAATCAGCCCCAGCATTTT.

Turning to this clone: Other nucleotide sequences from this sample produce the same CDR3. V usage is TRBV6-5 and J usage is TRBJ1-1; D is perhaps TRBD1 (5 bases). Trimming left V 2 bases short and J 1 base short, with 8 bases between. Per germline, CDR1 MNHEY and CDR2 SVGAGI. The CDR3 spans 14 residues. This chain's CDR3 is CASSYGGENTEAFF. The CDR3 coding sequence is TGTGCCAGCAGTTACGGGGGAGAGAACACTGAAGCTTTCTTT.

The chain joins TRBV6-6 to TRBJ1-1; no definite D call. This CDR3 has 15 amino acids. The germline V gene encodes CDR1 MNHNY and CDR2 SVGAGI (reference sequence). The V and J ends lost 8 bases and 0 bases respectively, with 16 bases between them. The CDR3 nucleotides read TGTGCCAGCCCCATCGGGCAATACGTGAACACTGAAGCTTTCTTT. Protein: CASPIGQYVNTEAFF.

The chain has TRBV5-6 and TRBJ2-1; 14 nucleotides match TRBD2. The CDR3 runs to 16 residues. J lost 4 bases, V lost 4 bases, and 4 bases had no gene match. CDR1 is SGHDT and CDR2 is YYEEEE in the germline V gene. The CDR3 spells CASSPRLAGGYNEQFF. The CDR3 DNA reads as TGTGCCAGCAGCCCCAGACTAGCGGGAGGGTACAATGAGCAGTTCTTC. The full variable domain, with the rest looked up from reference TRBV5-6 and TRBJ2-1, is DAGVTQSPTHLIKTRGQQVTLRCSPKSGHDTVSWYQQALGQGPQFIFQYYEEEERQRGNFPDRFSGHQFPNYSSELNVNALLLGDSALYLCASSPRLAGGYNEQFFGPGTRLTVL.

This chain links TRBV15 with TRBJ2-7; D perhaps matches TRBD1 (5 bases). The CDR3 loop spans 13 amino acids. V was cut by 4 bases and J by 3 bases, with 10 bases left in between. Germline V lookup: CDR1 LNHNV, CDR2 YYDKDF (reference sequence). The chain's CDR3 is CATSILRGYEQYF. CDR3 in DNA: TGTGCCACCAGCATCTTAAGGGGCTACGAGCAGTACTTC.

The chain is built from TRBV29-1 and TRBJ2-2; D may be TRBD1 or TRBD2 (5 bases each). V was shortened by 5 bases and J by 4 bases, with 14 bases between the two germline ends. The CDR3 sequence is 14 residues long. The germline gives CDR1 SQVTM, CDR2 ANQGSEA. The CDR3 nucleotides read TGCAGCGTTCCTTGGGACGGCCCCACCGGGGAGCTGTTTTTT. Its protein is CSVPWDGPTGELFF.

This clone was seen just once. V gene TRBV27 combines with J gene TRBJ2-7; 7 bases map to TRBD1. CDR3 length: 14 amino acids. Germline V gene sequence: CDR1 MNHEY, CDR2 SMNVEV (reference sequence). With V trimmed by 5 bases and J by 2 bases, 6 bases remained unmatched. The CDR3 sequence is CASSVDRAPYEQYF. The CDR3 DNA sequence: TGTGCCAGCAGTGTTGACAGGGCCCCCTACGAGCAGTACTTC.

The chain couples TRBV28 to TRBJ2-5; possibly TRBD2 for D (6 bases). The J call may be incorrect, as the DNA end agrees better with TRBJ2-7. The CDR3 has 15 amino acids. Looked up from germline, CDR1 is MDHEN and CDR2 is SYDVKM. This CDR3 reads CASSLLGEASYEQYF. The CDR3 coding sequence is TGTGCCAGCAGTTTACTAGGGGAGGCCTCCTACGAGCAGTACTTC.

The rearrangement links TRBV27 to TRBJ2-7; D may be TRBD1 (6 bases). Germline CDR1 and CDR2: MNHEY and SMNVEV (reference sequence). V lost 5 bases, J lost 6 bases, and 11 bases lay in between. This CDR3 has 12 amino acids. In DNA form, the CDR3 reads TGTGCCAGCAGTGCCACAGGGTTCGAGCAGTACTTC. This encodes CASSATGFEQYF.

This chain uses TRBV5-1 with TRBJ1-4; the match to TRBD1 covers 9 bases. CDR3 length equals 15 residues. V lost 1 base and J lost 8; bases outside the gene matches: 6. Germline CDR1 and CDR2: SGHRS and YFSETQ. CDR3 region: CASSLRDRVREKLFF. The CDR3, as DNA: TGCGCCAGCAGCTTGAGGGACAGGGTTAGGGAAAAACTGTTTTTT. The variable domain in full, with the rest retrieved from reference TRBV5-1 and TRBJ1-4, is KAGVTQTPRYLIKTRGQQVTLSCSPISGHRSVSWYQQTPGQGLQFLFEYFSETQRNKGNFPGRFSGRQFSNSRSEMNVSTLELGDSALYLCASSLRDRVREKLFFGSGTQLSVL.

With respect to this clone: The junction does not match germline at one end; this may be a read error. V usage is TRBV5-6 and J usage is TRBJ2-1, with D tentatively TRBD2 (6 bases). The CDR3 contains 13 residues. Germline CDR1 is SGHDT and CDR2 is YYEEEE. For the CDR3, the DNA is TGTGCCAGCAGCACTACTAGCTACCATGAGCAGTTCTTC. Amino acids: CASSTTSYHEQFF.

The chain employs TRBV13 and TRBJ1-6, with D hard to call. Germline V CDR1 and CDR2: PRHDT, FYEKMQ (reference sequence). Trimming stripped 1 base from V and 10 bases from J, with 8 bases between. The length of the CDR3 is 13 residues. CDR3 sequence: CASSLADDSPLHF. The DNA for the CDR3 is TGTGCCAGCAGCTTAGCGGACGACTCACCCCTCCACTTT.

V gene TRBV4-1 combines with J gene TRBJ2-1; TRBD1 or TRBD2 may be the D gene (5 bases each). V was trimmed by 0 bases and J by 8 bases, leaving 14 bases between them. This CDR3 region has 15 residues. Per the germline V gene, CDR1 is MGHRA and CDR2 is YSYEKL. This CDR3 reads CASSQEGPPSDEQFF. The CDR3 DNA is TGCGCCAGCAGCCAAGAGGGACCGCCTTCGGATGAGCAGTTCTTC.

The J gene is TRBJ1-2, the V gene TRBV9; the match to TRBD1 covers 9 bases. Germline V gene lookup returns CDR1 SGDLS and CDR2 YYNGEE. V shed 3 bases and J 8 bases; nucleotides not matched to a gene: 8. The CDR3 length is 14 residues. The CDR3 DNA reads as TGTGCCAGCAGCGGAGCCACAGGGGGCATAGGCTACACCTTC. Encoded protein: CASSGATGGIGYTF.

V gene TRBV27 combines with J gene TRBJ2-3; 9 nucleotides line up with TRBD2. Germline V gene data show CDR1 as MNHEY and CDR2 as SMNVEV (reference sequence). V trimming: 8 bases; J trimming: 3 bases; junction bases outside the gene matches: 6. The length of the CDR3 is 14 residues. In DNA, the CDR3 is TGTGCCAGCGGGTCGCGGGAGGGGACAGATACGCAGTATTTT. As protein: CASGSREGTDTQYF.

The CDR3 DNA reads TGCACCAGCAGCCAACCGGGACAGAGACAAGAGACCCAGTACTTC. It is translated as CTSSQPGQRQETQYF. The chain recombines TRBV1 with TRBJ2-5; the table's D call, TRBD1, was not checked against the DNA. TRBV1 is shown as a pseudogene. The CDR3 loop spans 15 amino acids.

CDR3 residues: CASSVAAGSSYNEQFF. CDR3 sequence (DNA): TGTGCCAGCAGCGTAGCTGCGGGGAGCTCCTACAATGAGCAGTTCTTC. The rearrangement links TRBV9 to TRBJ2-1, with a possible D match to TRBD2 (6 bases). This CDR3 is built from 16 residues. V was shortened by 0 bases and J by 0 bases, with 10 bases between the two germline ends. CDR1 is SGDLS and CDR2 is YYNGEE in the germline V gene.

V and J are TRBV7-9 and TRBJ2-7; D is perhaps TRBD1 (5 bases). The V gene lost 5 bases and the J gene lost 3 bases, with 20 bases spanning the gap. The CDR3 runs to 16 residues. CDR1 SEHNR and CDR2 FQNEAQ come from the germline V gene (reference sequence). Written as DNA, the CDR3 is TGTGCCAGCAGCCCTTTGCTCGCAGGGAACCTCTACGAGCAGTACTTC. Translated: CASSPLLAGNLYEQYF.